The 21 T cell receptor beta chains below come from one sample, sequenced in a study of Ad26.COV2.S vaccination and SARS-CoV-2 variants. The data were produced by immunoSEQ multiplex PCR, yet TCRdb's version contains in-frame clones alone and is incomplete. The repertoire includes hundreds of thousands of clones, roughly 90% of them detected once, and around 6.1% sits in the top ten. Sample treatment: roughly 20 received Ad26.COV2.S at low or high dose, single or two shots; 5 received placebo; per-sample allocation not given. Vaccine and placebo recipients were sampled on day 63 after the first injection. Specimen: peripheral blood, collected in a trial of Ad26.COV2.S vaccine versus placebo. The source of these receptors is a person between 18 and 60 years old who received the Ad26.COV2.S COVID-19 vaccine or a placebo.

V usage is TRBV4-1 and J usage is TRBJ2-2; possible D gene TRBD1, 6 bases. Trimming cost V 4 bases and J 4 bases, with 13 bases left between them. CDR1 and CDR2 from the germline V gene are MGHRA and YSYEKL. The CDR3 totals 15 residues. The CDR3 sequence is CASSRRGLGTGELFF. Written as DNA, the CDR3 is TGCGCCAGCAGCCGCAGGGGTTTAGGCACCGGGGAGCTGTTTTTT.

This CDR3 reads CASSKTGDRETQYF. CDR3 in DNA: TGTGCCAGCAGCAAAACAGGGGACCGGGAGACCCAGTACTTC. The rearrangement links TRBV9 to TRBJ2-5; the match to TRBD1 covers 7 bases. From germline, CDR1 is SGDLS and CDR2 YYNGEE. CDR3 length: 14 residues. V lost 4 bases to trimming and J lost 5 bases; unmatched junction nucleotides: 8.

The rearrangement joins TRBV3-1 (or the pseudogene TRBV3-2) to TRBJ1-1; D gene ambiguous. This CDR3 region has 15 residues. V shed 1 base and J shed 4 bases, with 13 bases lying between them. In germline, CDR1 is LGHDT, CDR2 YNNKEL (reference sequence). In DNA form, the CDR3 reads TGTGCCAGCAGCCAAGGGTCCGGGCGTGTCACTGAAGCTTTCTTT. Its protein is CASSQGSGRVTEAFF.

The chain couples TRBV11-2 to TRBJ1-3; 10 nucleotides agree with TRBD1. The junction had 3 bases not matched to a gene; V was cut back by 3 bases and J by 4 bases. There are 15 residues in the CDR3. Looked up from germline, CDR1 is SGHAT and CDR2 is FQNNGV. CDR3: CASSLTGGDGNTIYF. The CDR3 nucleotides read TGTGCCAGCAGCTTGACAGGGGGCGACGGAAACACCATATATTTT.

This clone showed up just a few times. This chain links TRBV19 with TRBJ2-7; 10 bases fit TRBD1. Losses at the gene ends were 5 bases for V and 3 bases for J; bases not matched to a gene: 4. CDR1 and CDR2 (germline): LNHDA, SQIVND (reference sequence). This CDR3 region has 14 residues. CDR3 sequence (DNA): TGTGCCAGTAGTCCGACAGGGGGCTACTACGAGCAGTACTTC. The encoded protein is CASSPTGGYYEQYF.

This chain uses TRBV4-3 with TRBJ1-2, with D maybe TRBD1 (5 bases). Trimming pared 0 bases from V and 8 bases from J, leaving 10 bases between. CDR3 length equals 13 residues. The germline V gene has CDR1 LGHNA and CDR2 YSLEER. The chain's CDR3 is CASSQDVRGGYTF. Here the CDR3 DNA reads TGCGCCAGCAGCCAAGATGTAAGGGGCGGCTACACCTTC.

As to this clone: The sample carries other DNA sequences with the same CDR3. The genes are TRBV18 and TRBJ1-2, with TRBD1 matching over 9 bases. Trimming removed 3 bases from V and 4 bases from J; junction bases left unmatched: 3. This CDR3 comprises 14 residues. CDR1 and CDR2 (germline): KGHSH, LQKENI. The DNA for the CDR3 is TGTGCCAGCTCACCTCCGGGACAGGGCTATGGCTACACCTTC. Protein sequence: CASSPPGQGYGYTF.

Only a few counts were recorded for this clone. The chain's CDR3 is CASSHQPNYGYTF. CDR3 nucleotides: TGTGCCAGCAGCCACCAACCTAACTATGGCTACACCTTC. V usage is TRBV7-9 and J usage is TRBJ1-2; no firm D call. This CDR3 comprises 13 residues. Trimming took 5 bases from V and 0 from J, leaving 7 bases between them. Germline V gene data show CDR1 as SEHNR and CDR2 as FQNEAQ (reference sequence). Combining the CDR3 with reference TRBV7-9 and TRBJ1-2 gives the whole variable domain DTGVSQNPRHKITKRGQNVTFRCDPISEHNRLYWYRQTLGQGPEFLTYFQNEAQLEKSRLLSDRFSAERPKGSFSTLEIQRTEQGDSAMYLCASSHQPNYGYTFGSGTRLTVV.

CDR3 sequence (DNA): TGCGCCCGCTCTGGACTGAGTCGGGAGCTGTTTTTT. This codes for CARSGLSRELFF. The V and J genes are TRBV10-1 and TRBJ2-2; possible D gene TRBD2, 5 bases. The V end lost 11 bases, the J end lost 9 bases, and 16 bases lay between the germline ends. The CDR3 runs 12 residues. Germline V lookup: CDR1 WNHNN, CDR2 SYGVQD (reference sequence).

J is TRBJ2-3 and V is TRBV9; TRBD1 matches 10 bases. This CDR3 has 16 amino acids. Unmatched junction bases numbered 14, after V lost 3 bases and J lost 10 bases. Germline values: CDR1 SGDLS, CDR2 YYNGEE. The CDR3 DNA reads TGTGCCAGCAGCGAGCGACAGGGGGCTTCTCAGGGGCCGCAGTATTTT. As protein: CASSERQGASQGPQYF.

J is TRBJ2-3 and V is TRBV7-9, with TRBD1 as a possible D gene (6 bases). CDR3 size: 14 residues. The V gene's germline CDR1 is SEHNR and CDR2 FQNEAQ (reference sequence). V shed 6 bases and J shed 4 bases, with 14 bases lying between them. The DNA for the CDR3 is TGTGCCAGCAGTAACAGGGCTAAGTCAGATACGCAGTATTTT. As protein: CASSNRAKSDTQYF.

In the case of this clone: The junction departs from the called germline gene at one end, perhaps through a read error. The chain uses TRBV3-1 (or the pseudogene TRBV3-2) and TRBJ2-7, with D uncertain. Germline CDR1 reads LGHDT; CDR2 reads YNNKEL (reference sequence). This CDR3 is 12 amino acids long. CDR3 residues: CASSQAGYEQYF. CDR3 nucleotides: TGTGCCAGCAGTCAAGCCGGCTACGAGCAGTACTTC.

This clone has just one count. As DNA, the CDR3 is TGCAGCCCTCCCAGGGGGGAGACCCAGTACTTC. The encoded protein is CSPPRGETQYF. The chain combines TRBV20-1 with TRBJ2-5; 7 bases are shared with TRBD1. CDR1 is DFQATT, CDR2 SNEGSKA, per germline (reference sequence). The CDR3 extends over 11 amino acids.

V and J are TRBV28 and TRBJ2-5; 9 bases fit TRBD2. This CDR3 comprises 16 residues. Per the germline V gene, CDR1 is MDHEN and CDR2 is SYDVKM. The V and J ends lost 3 bases and 1 base, in that order; junction bases with no gene match: 6. This CDR3 is CASSLSAGGIQETQYF. CDR3 bases: TGTGCCAGCAGTTTGTCGGCGGGAGGGATCCAAGAGACCCAGTACTTC.

The chain combines TRBV30 with TRBJ1-2; D not resolved. Germline V gene data show CDR1 as GTSNPN and CDR2 as SVGIG (reference sequence). Trimming stripped 2 bases from V and 8 bases from J, with 12 bases between. This CDR3 is 12 amino acids long. The CDR3 nucleotides read TGTGCCTGGAGTATCCAAAGCGGCGGCTACACCTTC. It codes for CAWSIQSGGYTF. Drawing the rest from reference TRBV30 and TRBJ1-2, the complete variable domain is SQTIHQWPATLVQPVGSPLSLECTVEGTSNPNLYWYRQAAGRGLQLLFYSVGIGQISSEVPQNLSASRPQDRQFILSSKKLLLSDSGFYLCAWSIQSGGYTFGSGTRLTVV.

The gene calls are TRBV18 and TRBJ1-5, with 8 bases aligning to TRBD1. Germline V gene lookup returns CDR1 KGHSH and CDR2 LQKENI. The CDR3 consists of 13 residues. V shed 4 bases and J 6 bases; nucleotides not matched to a gene: 2. The DNA for the CDR3 is TGTGCCAGCTCACAAGGACAGGGTCAGCCCCAGCATTTT. This translates into CASSQGQGQPQHF.

The chain carries TRBV27 and TRBJ2-1; unclear D gene. The germline V gene has CDR1 MNHEY and CDR2 SMNVEV (reference sequence). This CDR3 spans 15 amino acids. V was pared by 10 bases and J by 0 bases, with 16 bases between. CDR3 sequence: CATRFGQSSYNEQFF. CDR3 nucleotide sequence: TGTGCCACCCGTTTCGGGCAGAGCTCCTACAATGAGCAGTTCTTC.

V and J are TRBV7-6 and TRBJ1-4; 9 bases line up with TRBD1. The CDR3 runs 18 residues. J was trimmed by 5 bases and V by 11 bases; bases with no gene match: 21. The germline gives CDR1 SGHVS, CDR2 FNYEAQ. For the CDR3, the DNA is TGTGCCTCCTCCGGGGGACAGGGCTACTATGGAGGAAATGAAAAACTGTTTTTT. It encodes CASSGGQGYYGGNEKLFF.

The chain has TRBV19 and TRBJ2-3, with 9 bases fitting TRBD1. Germline trimming cut 4 bases from V and 3 bases from J; bases unmatched to any gene: 5. CDR1 and CDR2 from the germline V gene are LNHDA and SQIVND (reference sequence). CDR3 length: 15 residues. The CDR3 nucleotides read TGTGCCAGTAGTACGGGACAGGGTAGAACAGATACGCAGTATTTT. Encoded protein: CASSTGQGRTDTQYF.

The J gene is TRBJ1-1, the V gene TRBV9; D perhaps matches TRBD1 (5 bases). V was clipped by 1 base and J by 0 bases, with 13 bases between them. This CDR3 has 16 amino acids. The germline V gene encodes CDR1 SGDLS and CDR2 YYNGEE. The CDR3 DNA follows: TGTGCCAGCAGCGTAACAGGCGGAAGCTTGAACACTGAAGCTTTCTTT. Protein product: CASSVTGGSLNTEAFF.

The V gene is TRBV6-2 or TRBV6-3, the J gene TRBJ1-6; D not resolved. Trimming removed 5 bases at V and 9 bases at J, with 20 bases between. This CDR3 spans 16 amino acids. Germline-derived CDR1 and CDR2 are MNHEY and SVGEGT. CDR3 in DNA: TGTGCCAGCAGTAACGGAGGGCCCCGAGGCTCTTCACCCCTCCACTTT. It encodes CASSNGGPRGSSPLHF.